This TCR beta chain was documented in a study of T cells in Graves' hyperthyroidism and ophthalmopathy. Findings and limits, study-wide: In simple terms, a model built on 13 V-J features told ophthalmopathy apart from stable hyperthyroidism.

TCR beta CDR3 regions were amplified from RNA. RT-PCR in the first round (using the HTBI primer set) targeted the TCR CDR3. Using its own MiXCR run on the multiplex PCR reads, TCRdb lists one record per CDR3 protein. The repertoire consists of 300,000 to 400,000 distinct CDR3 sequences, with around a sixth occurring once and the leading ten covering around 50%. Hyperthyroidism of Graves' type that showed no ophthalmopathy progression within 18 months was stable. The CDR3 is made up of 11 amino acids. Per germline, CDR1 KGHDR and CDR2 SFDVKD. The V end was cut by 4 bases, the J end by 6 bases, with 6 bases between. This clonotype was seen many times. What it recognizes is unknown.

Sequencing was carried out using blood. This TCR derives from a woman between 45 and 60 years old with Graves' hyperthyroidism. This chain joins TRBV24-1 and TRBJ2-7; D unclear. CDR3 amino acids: CATSEGGEQYF. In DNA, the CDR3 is TGTGCCACCAGTGAGGGTGGCGAGCAGTACTTC.